Presented here are 7 T cell receptor beta chains from one specimen sequenced in a study of technical replicates of blood from a handful of donors. Here immunoSEQ multiplex PCR was the method, and the copy in TCRdb shows in-frame clones only, minus some. Among about 89,000 clones, about 94% were seen once, and the ten largest hold around 0.22%. The specimen was T cells isolated from PBMCs. These receptors were taken from a human donor in good health.

The V gene is TRBV5-1, the J gene TRBJ2-2; a weak D match, TRBD1 (5 bases). Trimming left V 4 bases short and J 0 bases short, with 13 bases between. The CDR3 is 16 amino acids. CDR1 is SGHRS and CDR2 is YFSETQ in the germline V gene. Here the CDR3 DNA reads TGCGCCAGCAGCCCGGGTCGACAGCCGAACACCGGGGAGCTGTTTTTT. Translating it yields CASSPGRQPNTGELFF.

The chain has TRBV19 and TRBJ2-5, with 8 bases fitting TRBD1. The CDR3 has 15 residues. Germline CDR1 reads LNHDA; CDR2 reads SQIVND (reference sequence). V dropped 4 bases and J dropped 2; count of bases not matched to a gene: 6. The CDR3 nucleotides read TGTGCCAGTAGTACCCACGGACAGGGACAAGAGACCCAGTACTTC. Encoded protein: CASSTHGQGQETQYF.

V is TRBV4-1 and J is TRBJ1-2; 8 positions agree with TRBD1. CDR1 is MGHRA and CDR2 is YSYEKL in the germline V gene. CDR3 length equals 17 residues. Trimming at V came to 3 bases and at J to 8 bases, leaving 17 bases not matched to a gene. CDR3 amino acids: CASSHLLRGQGPRGYTF. The CDR3 DNA reads TGCGCCAGCAGCCACCTCCTCAGAGGACAGGGCCCACGGGGCTACACCTTC.

The chain couples TRBV11-2 to TRBJ1-5; 10 bases fit TRBD1. The germline V gene encodes CDR1 SGHAT and CDR2 FQNNGV. The CDR3 has 19 residues. J lost 3 bases, V lost 1 base, and 12 bases had no gene match. CDR3 amino acids: CASSLGGGTGQGSNQPQHF. The CDR3 nucleotides are TGTGCCAGCAGCTTAGGAGGGGGGACGGGACAGGGGTCCAATCAGCCCCAGCATTTT. The variable domain in full, with the rest retrieved from reference TRBV11-2 and TRBJ1-5, is EAGVAQSPRYKIIEKRQSVAFWCNPISGHATLYWYQQILGQGPKLLIQFQNNGVVDDSQLPKDRFSAERLKGVDSTLKIQPAKLEDSAVYLCASSLGGGTGQGSNQPQHFGDGTRLSIL.

The rearrangement joins TRBV7-9 to TRBJ2-1; 9 bases match TRBD1. Germline CDR1 reads SEHNR; CDR2 reads FQNEAQ (reference sequence). The CDR3 length is 16 residues. The trim removed 3 bases at V and 6 bases at J, leaving 9 bases unmatched. The CDR3 is CASSFSGTGLPNEQFF. CDR3 nucleotides: TGTGCCAGCAGCTTCTCCGGGACAGGGCTTCCCAATGAGCAGTTCTTC.

This clone was counted only a few times. The gene calls are TRBV4-1 and TRBJ1-1; D unclear. The V and J ends lost 3 bases and 5 bases respectively, with 16 bases between them. Germline V CDR1 and CDR2: MGHRA, YSYEKL. The CDR3 spans 15 residues. CDR3 DNA: TGCGCCAGCAGCCAGGGTGGAGGGAAGCGGACTGAAGCTTTCTTT. It encodes CASSQGGGKRTEAFF.

This rearrangement joins TRBV28 to TRBJ2-7; no reliable D call. V dropped 5 bases and J dropped 4 bases, with 3 bases sitting between them. The CDR3 totals 10 residues. The V gene's germline CDR1 is MDHEN and CDR2 SYDVKM. This chain's CDR3 is CASSQYEQYF. In DNA form, the CDR3 reads TGTGCCAGCAGTCAATACGAGCAGTACTTC.